Each of the 3 T cell receptor beta chains below was sequenced from the same sample in a study of blood T cell repertoires in COVID-19. Only in-frame clones appear in the TCRdb table, and some are missing; sequencing was by immunoSEQ multiplex PCR. The table shows around 320,000 clones, with more than 85% occurring only once. Sequencing was done on a sample of PBMCs or T cells enriched from blood (not recorded which). The receptors originated from a woman under 40 who had been exposed to COVID-19.

This clone has a handful of counts. This rearrangement joins TRBV4-1 to TRBJ1-1, with a tentative D call TRBD1 (6 bases). Trimming left V 1 base short and J 10 bases short, with 16 bases between. Germline V gene lookup returns CDR1 MGHRA and CDR2 YSYEKL. The CDR3 length is 14 residues. As DNA, the CDR3 is TGCGCCAGCAGCCAAGGGGGGCCACTAAGAGGAGCTTTCTTT. It is translated as CASSQGGPLRGAFF.

The chain combines TRBV28 with TRBJ2-5; D not resolved. The V end lost 3 bases, the J end lost 2 bases, and 7 bases lay between the germline ends. CDR1 is MDHEN and CDR2 is SYDVKM in the germline V gene. The CDR3 is made up of 13 amino acids. CDR3 nucleotide sequence: TGTGCCAGCAGTTTTATCAGACAAGAGACCCAGTACTTC. Translating it yields CASSFIRQETQYF.

The V call is TRBV5-5, the J call TRBJ1-5; 7 bases map to TRBD1. The CDR3 length is 17 residues. Per the germline V gene, CDR1 is SGHKS and CDR2 is YYEKEE (reference sequence). After removal of 0 bases from V and 0 bases from J, the junction contained 6 bases not matched to a gene. The CDR3 DNA sequence: TGTGCCAGCAGCTTGGGACAGGGACTTTATAGCAATCAGCCCCAGCATTTT. This encodes CASSLGQGLYSNQPQHF.